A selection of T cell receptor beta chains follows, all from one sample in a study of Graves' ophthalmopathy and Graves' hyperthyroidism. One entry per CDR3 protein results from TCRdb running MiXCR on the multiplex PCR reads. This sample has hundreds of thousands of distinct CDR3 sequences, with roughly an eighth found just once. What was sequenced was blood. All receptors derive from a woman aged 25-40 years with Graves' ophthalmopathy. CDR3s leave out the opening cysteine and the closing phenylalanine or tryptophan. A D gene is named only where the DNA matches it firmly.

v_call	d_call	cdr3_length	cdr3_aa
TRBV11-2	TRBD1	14	ASSPTTGTSGNTIY
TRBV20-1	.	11	SASIQQQETQY
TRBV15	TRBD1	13	ATSSGTAYQETQY
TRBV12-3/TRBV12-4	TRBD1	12	ASSPDRIFYGYT
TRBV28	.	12	ASSLTQGLYEQY
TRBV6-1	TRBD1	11	ASRLTGDYGYT
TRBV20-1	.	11	SARAGVSYEQC
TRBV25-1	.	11	ASRETANTEAF
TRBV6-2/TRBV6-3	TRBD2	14	ASSYASGGANNEQF
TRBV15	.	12	ATRIRGRTGELF